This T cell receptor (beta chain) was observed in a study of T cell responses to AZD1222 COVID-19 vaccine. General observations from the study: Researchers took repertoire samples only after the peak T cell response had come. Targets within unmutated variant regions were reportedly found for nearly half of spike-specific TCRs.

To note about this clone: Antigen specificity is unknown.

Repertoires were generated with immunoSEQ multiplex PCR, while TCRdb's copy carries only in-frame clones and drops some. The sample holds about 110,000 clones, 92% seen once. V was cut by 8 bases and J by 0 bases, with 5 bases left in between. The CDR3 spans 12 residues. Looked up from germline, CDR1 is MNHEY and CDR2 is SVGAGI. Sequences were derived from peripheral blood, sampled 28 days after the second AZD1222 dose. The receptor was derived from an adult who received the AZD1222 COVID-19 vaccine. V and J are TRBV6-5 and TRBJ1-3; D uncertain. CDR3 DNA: TGTGCCAGCGGCAGCTCTGGAAACACCATATATTTT. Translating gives CASGSSGNTIYF.